This T cell receptor (beta chain) was profiled in a study of beta chain features in type 1 diabetes. Germline V gene lookup returns CDR1 SGHRS and CDR2 YFSETQ. Trimming shortened V by 3 bases and J by 6 bases, and 17 bases separated the two germline ends. The CDR3 contains 15 residues. One heparinised blood draw, averaging roughly 120 mL, came from each donor. Concerning this clone itself: Its antigen is still unknown.

The sequenced template was cDNA made from the entire isolated RNA. Sequencing was performed with immunoSEQ multiplex PCR; in TCRdb, only in-frame clones are kept and a portion is missing. Of about 650,000 clones listed, roughly an eighth are singletons. Findings and limits, study-wide: Shorter TCRB CDR3s, moderately but significantly so, were found in Type 1 diabetes patients in all four CD4+ subsets. The naive, central memory and Treg TCRB repertoires of patients appeared to be more similar to one another than those of healthy donors. Cells with high TCR expression could be over-represented by cDNA sequencing.

The sample was naive CD4+ T cells from blood. This chain joins TRBV5-1 and TRBJ2-3; tentatively, D is TRBD1 or TRBD2 (5 bases each). The source is a man aged 30 to 39 with type 1 diabetes. The CDR3 coding sequence is TGCGCCAGCAGCTGGGGGAGTCTACGGGCGGATACGCAGTATTTT. Translated, it gives CASSWGSLRADTQYF.